This T cell receptor (beta chain) was identified during a study of CD8 T cells in Susac syndrome. About 0.45 to 1 ug RNA was reverse transcribed with random hexamers. MiXCR, run by TCRdb on the immunoSEQ multiplex PCR reads, gives a single entry per CDR3 protein. Of around 300,000 distinct CDR3 sequences detected, 85% appear once; the ten largest clones hold around 0.22%. Sequencing of TCR beta was performed on blood CD8+ and CD4+ T cells. Relapsing-remitting disease, either stable or active, was present in the multiple sclerosis controls, who were treatment-naive patients. V shed 4 bases and J shed 1 base, with 10 bases lying between them. There are 14 residues in the CDR3.

This receptor was taken from a human donor with multiple sclerosis. The chain uses TRBV12-3 or TRBV12-4 and TRBJ1-1; maybe TRBD1 (6 bases). The specimen was CD8+ T cells from PBMCs. The CDR3 nucleotides read TGTGCCAGCAGTTCGACAGGTCGGAACACTGAAGCTTTCTTT. Its translation is CASSSTGRNTEAFF.